The present TCR beta chain was sequenced within a study of T cell repertoires in aging, cancer and after chemotherapy. This clonotype rates as medium-sized. TRB rearrangements spanning V, D and J were amplified using mixed TRB-A/B primers. TCRdb processed the multiplex PCR reads anew with MiXCR; each CDR3 protein has one entry. The sample comprises about 9,700 distinct CDR3 sequences, about 30% of which are singletons, and about 2.6% rests with the top ten. Germline V CDR1 and CDR2: SQVTM, ANQGSEA. Trimming removed 6 bases from V and 7 bases from J; junction bases left unmatched: 11. The CDR3 runs to 13 residues. TCR beta rearrangements were amplified from peripheral blood genomic DNA.

The source is a human donor in good health. Sequencing was carried out using blood. V and J are TRBV29-1 and TRBJ2-7; TRBD2 matches 8 bases. CDR3 amino acids: CSVGHREGGEQYF. In DNA, the CDR3 is TGCAGCGTGGGACACCGGGAGGGAGGGGAGCAGTACTTC.